Listed here are 30 T cell receptor beta chains from one sample, sequenced in a study of Tregs in tolerant kidney transplant recipients. Sequencing was performed with immunoSEQ multiplex PCR; in TCRdb, only in-frame clones are kept and a portion is missing. Recorded for this sample: roughly 32,000 clones. The sequences come from CD8+ T cells from blood, collected before the transplant. These receptors were obtained from a human donor who received a combined kidney and bone marrow transplant.

Remarks on this clone: Read coverage stops 3 residues before the CDR3 terminus; the germline J gene supplies the remainder. V gene TRBV10-2 combines with J gene TRBJ2-1, with a possible D match to TRBD2 (5 bases). Looked up from germline, CDR1 is WSHSY and CDR2 is SAAADI. V was trimmed by 5 bases and J by 0 bases, leaving 8 bases between them. The CDR3 has 14 amino acids. The covered CDR3 bases are TGCGCCAGCAGTCCCGACTACTCCTACAATGAG. The encoded protein is CASSPDYSYNE. In full, the CDR3 is CASSPDYSYNEQFF.

Comment on this clone: The read ends 3 residues before the CDR3 terminus; that terminus is restored from the germline J gene. J is TRBJ1-2 and V is TRBV6-2 or TRBV6-3, with D maybe TRBD1 (5 bases). The CDR3 length is 16 residues. Trimming pared 3 bases from V and 0 bases from J, leaving 14 bases between. The V gene's germline CDR1 is MNHEY and CDR2 SVGEGT. CDR3 protein: CASSYPDILSNYGYTF. The CDR3 DNA, read in part, is TGTGCCAGCAGTTATCCGGACATACTGTCTAACTATGGC.

Comment on this clone: The read is 3 residues too short to cover the CDR3 end, so that end is filled in from the germline J gene. The chain has TRBV7-3 and TRBJ2-3; 7 nucleotides line up with TRBD2. CDR3 length: 15 residues. Germline CDR1 reads SGHTA; CDR2 reads FQGTGA. Germline trimming cut 10 bases from V and 7 bases from J; bases unmatched to any gene: 17. The covered CDR3 bases are TGTGCCAACTTCACAGCGGGGACGTACAATCATACG. It specifies CANFTAGTYNHT. The whole CDR3 reads CANFTAGTYNHTQYF.

With regard to this clone: The read finishes 3 residues shy of the CDR3 end, and the germline J gene is used to complete it. The chain combines TRBV29-1 with TRBJ2-1, with D uncertain. This CDR3 contains 15 residues. V lost 0 bases to trimming and J lost 0 bases, with 9 bases between them. Germline lookup yields CDR1 SQVTM and CDR2 ANQGSEA. CDR3 sequence reads: CSVEDTAPSYNEQFF. The DNA read from the CDR3 is TGCAGCGTTGAAGATACAGCCCCCTCCTACAATGAG.

To note about this clone: The CDR3 end falls 3 residues outside the read, so it is completed with the germline J gene. This chain connects TRBV20-1 to TRBJ2-7; 13 bases line up with TRBD2. Per germline, CDR1 DFQATT and CDR2 SNEGSKA (reference sequence). Losses at the gene ends were 3 bases for V and 6 bases for J; bases not matched to a gene: 14. The CDR3 consists of 17 residues. The CDR3 DNA, read in part, is TGCAGTGCTAGGCCGACTAGCGGGAGGAAGGGGGTTACCGAG. This translates into CSARPTSGRKGVTE. The complete CDR3 reads CSARPTSGRKGVTEQYF.

About this clone itself: From the germline J gene comes the end of the CDR3, since the read stops 3 residues before it. The rearrangement links TRBV19 to TRBJ2-7; 8 nucleotides align to TRBD2. The J segment lost 3 bases and the V segment lost 4 bases, leaving 14 bases of the junction unmatched. Germline CDR1 and CDR2: LNHDA and SQIVND (reference sequence). This CDR3 is built from 17 residues. The CDR3 loop is CASSTGGGRGRDYEQYF. CDR3 DNA (partial): TGTGCCAGTAGTACCGGCGGGGGGCGAGGTCGCGACTACGAG.

Worth noting for this clone: The read gets to within 3 residues of the CDR3 end, and the germline J gene fills in the rest. The chain links TRBV5-6 to TRBJ1-5, with D unresolved. CDR3 length: 13 residues. Trimming pared 2 bases from V and 7 bases from J, leaving 10 bases between. Looked up from germline, CDR1 is SGHDT and CDR2 is YYEEEE. The sequenced part of the CDR3 DNA is TGTGCCAGCAGCTTTGGGCGGGGACAGCCC. It translates to CASSFGRGQP. The complete CDR3 protein is CASSFGRGQPQHF.

On this clone itself: The CDR3 end is not reached by the read, which stops 3 residues before it; the germline J gene fills it in. V gene TRBV7-6 combines with J gene TRBJ2-7; 10 bases are a match to TRBD2. Trimming took 5 bases from V and 3 from J; bases not matched to a gene: 1. From germline, CDR1 is SGHVS and CDR2 FNYEAQ. The CDR3 is made up of 13 amino acids. CDR3 DNA (partial): TGTGCCAGCAGCAGGACTAGCGGCTACGAG. Translated, it gives CASSRTSGYE. The full CDR3 protein is CASSRTSGYEQYF.

Of note for this clone: The read ends 3 residues shy of where the CDR3 ends; the end is completed using the germline J gene. This rearrangement joins TRBV2 to TRBJ1-4; 8 bases map to TRBD1. The trim removed 5 bases at V and 0 bases at J, leaving 8 bases unmatched. Per germline, CDR1 SNHLY and CDR2 FYNNEI. The CDR3 has 17 residues. The covered CDR3 bases are TGTGCCAGCAGTTCCGGGACAGGATATACAACTAATGAAAAA. Translation: CASSSGTGYTTNEK. The whole CDR3 protein reads CASSSGTGYTTNEKLFF. Full variable domain (missing parts from reference TRBV2 and TRBJ1-4): EPEVTQTPSHQVTQMGQEVILRCVPISNHLYFYWYRQILGQKVEFLVSFYNNEISEKSEIFDDQFSVERPDGSNFTLKIRSTKLEDSAMYFCASSSGTGYTTNEKLFFGSGTQLSVL.

As for this clone: The CDR3 goes on 3 residues after the read ends, and that part is filled in from the germline J gene. The rearrangement joins TRBV11-2 to TRBJ2-1; 7 nucleotides align to TRBD2. J lost 5 bases, V lost 1 base, and 5 bases had no gene match. Germline CDR1 is SGHAT and CDR2 is FQNNGV. The CDR3 is 15 residues long. The part of the CDR3 DNA that was read is TGTGCCAGCAGCTTAGGCAGGGACTACGACAATGAG. Its translation is CASSLGRDYDNE. The whole CDR3 sequence is CASSLGRDYDNEQFF.

With regard to this clone: The read gets to within 3 residues of the CDR3 end, and the germline J gene fills in the rest. The gene calls are TRBV19 and TRBJ2-1; 11 bases align to TRBD2. The J segment lost 5 bases and the V segment lost 1 base, leaving 4 bases of the junction unmatched. The CDR3 is 16 residues long. Per germline, CDR1 LNHDA and CDR2 SQIVND (reference sequence). The CDR3 sequence: CASSIVAGGMNNEQFF. Partial CDR3 DNA: TGTGCCAGTAGTATAGTAGCGGGAGGGATGAACAATGAG.

On this clone: The CDR3 end lies 3 residues beyond the end of the read and is filled in from the germline J gene. The chain joins TRBV11-2 to TRBJ2-7; 8 bases are a match to TRBD1. Germline CDR1 reads SGHAT; CDR2 reads FQNNGV. Trimming removed 1 base from V and 6 bases from J; junction bases left unmatched: 8. The CDR3 totals 15 residues. CDR3 bases read: TGTGCCAGCAGCTTAGGATTCCTAACAGGGGGCGAG. This gives the protein CASSLGFLTGGE. The complete CDR3 reads CASSLGFLTGGEQYF. Together with reference TRBV11-2 and TRBJ2-7, the CDR3 gives the full variable domain: EAGVAQSPRYKIIEKRQSVAFWCNPISGHATLYWYQQILGQGPKLLIQFQNNGVVDDSQLPKDRFSAERLKGVDSTLKIQPAKLEDSAVYLCASSLGFLTGGEQYFGPGTRLTVT.

Comments on this clone: The DNA ends 3 residues before the CDR3 does, and the rest of the CDR3 is filled in from the germline J gene. The chain is built from TRBV29-1 and TRBJ1-1; D uncertain. Between the trimmed V and J ends, which lost 3 bases and 1 base, there was a span of 9 bases. Germline lookup yields CDR1 SQVTM and CDR2 ANQGSEA. This CDR3 has 13 amino acids. The CDR3 DNA, read in part, is TGCAGCGTTGACTTCGTCGGGAACACTGAA. Translation gives CSVDFVGNTE. The full CDR3 reads CSVDFVGNTEAFF.

Partial CDR3 DNA: TGTGCCAGCACCTTCGTTGGTTCGGGTACTGAA. Protein product: CASTFVGSGTE. The CDR3 in full is CASTFVGSGTEAFF. The V gene is TRBV5-6, the J gene TRBJ1-1, with D unresolved. The CDR3 end lies 3 residues beyond the end of the read and is filled in from the germline J gene. The germline gives CDR1 SGHDT, CDR2 YYEEEE. The CDR3 covers 14 residues. V shed 6 bases and J shed 5 bases, with 17 bases lying between them.

A remark on this clone: The CDR3 end is not reached by the read, which stops 3 residues before it; the germline J gene fills it in. The V and J genes are TRBV2 and TRBJ2-1; 12 bases are a match to TRBD2. The CDR3 loop spans 19 amino acids. Germline V lookup: CDR1 SNHLY, CDR2 FYNNEI. V lost 4 bases to trimming and J lost 5 bases; unmatched junction nucleotides: 15. The chain's CDR3 is CASSGDSRRLAGDHNEQFF. CDR3 DNA (partial): TGTGCCAGCAGTGGAGACAGCCGCAGACTAGCGGGAGACCACAATGAG.

Concerning this clone: The read falls 3 residues short of the CDR3 end, and the missing part is taken from the germline J gene. The chain combines TRBV5-1 with TRBJ2-7; 10 positions match TRBD2. V dropped 3 bases and J dropped 2; count of bases not matched to a gene: 2. There are 14 residues in the CDR3. The germline V gene has CDR1 SGHRS and CDR2 YFSETQ. The CDR3 spells CASSWTSGPYEQYF. The sequenced CDR3 bases are TGCGCCAGCAGCTGGACTAGCGGTCCCTACGAG.

As for this clone: The CDR3 end falls 3 residues outside the read, so it is completed with the germline J gene. The gene calls are TRBV11-3 and TRBJ2-7; 8 bases fit TRBD2. Trimming cost V 3 bases and J 5 bases; bases outside gene matches: 0. Per the germline V gene, CDR1 is SGHNT and CDR2 is YENEEA. CDR3 length equals 12 residues. CDR3 residues: CASSFSGDEQYF. Partial CDR3 DNA: TGTGCCAGCAGCTTTAGCGGGGACGAG.

About this clone itself: The read falls 3 residues short of the CDR3 end, and the missing part is taken from the germline J gene. The chain links TRBV7-2 to TRBJ1-3; D might be TRBD1 (6 bases). The germline V and J ends were trimmed by 5 bases and 6 bases, with 17 bases remaining between them. Germline CDR1 and CDR2: SGHTA and FQGNSA. The CDR3 totals 15 residues. The CDR3 here is CASSRGTLTANTIYF. The CDR3 DNA, read in part, is TGTGCCAGCAGCAGGGGGACCTTAACGGCAAACACC.

About this clone itself: The missing CDR3 end, 3 residues past where the read stops, is filled in from the germline J gene. This chain connects TRBV19 to TRBJ2-7; 9 bases agree with TRBD2. The CDR3 sequence is 16 residues long. The J segment lost 4 bases and the V segment lost 3 bases, leaving 10 bases of the junction unmatched. Per germline, CDR1 LNHDA and CDR2 SQIVND (reference sequence). CDR3 in amino acids: CASSIPMGLAGYEQYF. CDR3 bases read: TGTGCCAGTAGTATTCCGATGGGACTAGCAGGGTACGAG.

On this clone: Read sequence stops 3 residues before the CDR3 end, and the germline J gene provides the missing end. J is TRBJ2-5 and V is TRBV6-1, with a weak D call TRBD1 (6 bases). V was trimmed by 2 bases and J by 5 bases, leaving 24 bases between them. The CDR3 sequence is 18 residues long. The germline gives CDR1 MNHNS, CDR2 SASEGT. The part of the CDR3 DNA that was read is TGTGCCAGCAGTGAATGGGAGATCAGGGACAACCTGGGGGAGACC. Translating it yields CASSEWEIRDNLGET. The CDR3 reads in full as CASSEWEIRDNLGETQYF.

With respect to this clone: The sequenced fragment ends 3 residues before the CDR3 boundary, so the rest is inferred from the germline J gene. V usage is TRBV19 and J usage is TRBJ2-1; 7 nucleotides match TRBD2. The CDR3 consists of 15 residues. Trimming took 3 bases from V and 3 from J; bases not matched to a gene: 5. Germline-derived CDR1 and CDR2 are LNHDA and SQIVND (reference sequence). The CDR3: CASSMGLAGYNEQFF. The CDR3 bases that were read are TGTGCCAGTAGTATGGGCTTAGCGGGCTACAATGAG. Full variable domain (outside the CDR3, taken from reference TRBV19 and TRBJ2-1): DGGITQSPKYLFRKEGQNVTLSCEQNLNHDAMYWYRQDPGQGLRLIYYSQIVNDFQKGDIAEGYSVSREKKESFPLTVTSAQKNPTAFYLCASSMGLAGYNEQFFGPGTRLTVL.

In regard to this clone: The CDR3 end falls 3 residues outside the read, so it is completed with the germline J gene. The chain carries TRBV29-1 and TRBJ2-5; 9 bases match TRBD2. The J segment lost 4 bases and the V segment lost 3 bases, leaving 6 bases of the junction unmatched. Germline V gives CDR1 SQVTM, CDR2 ANQGSEA. This CDR3 contains 14 residues. CDR3 region: CSVEIAGEVETQYF. The sequenced CDR3 bases are TGCAGCGTTGAGATAGCGGGAGAAGTAGAGACC.

Concerning this clone: The sequenced fragment ends 3 residues before the CDR3 boundary, so the rest is inferred from the germline J gene. The chain uses TRBV13 and TRBJ1-1, with 8 bases fitting TRBD1. In germline, CDR1 is PRHDT, CDR2 FYEKMQ (reference sequence). This CDR3 comprises 15 residues. Losses at the gene ends were 1 base for V and 6 bases for J; bases not matched to a gene: 7. The CDR3 bases that were read are TGTGCCAGCAGCTTAGTTGGGACAGGTACCCCTGAA. Its translation: CASSLVGTGTPE. The CDR3 in its entirety is CASSLVGTGTPEAFF.

For this clone: The observed sequence ends 3 residues before the CDR3 terminus, with the missing tail filled in from the germline J gene. This chain joins TRBV6-1 and TRBJ2-2; D unclear. The CDR3 runs 16 residues. Between the trimmed V and J ends, which lost 2 bases and 1 base, there was a span of 11 bases. The germline CDR1 and CDR2 sequences are MNHNS and SASEGT. The covered CDR3 bases are TGTGCCAGCAGTGAACGGTCCTCCCTGAACACCGGGGAG. Amino acids: CASSERSSLNTGE. The complete CDR3 sequence is CASSERSSLNTGELFF.

As concerns this clone: Read data end 3 residues before the CDR3 end; the end is taken from the germline J gene. The chain couples TRBV5-6 to TRBJ1-1, with unresolved D. CDR1 is SGHDT and CDR2 is YYEEEE in the germline V gene. The CDR3 has 14 residues. Trimming left V 4 bases short and J 4 bases short, with 14 bases between. This CDR3 is CASSPGARGTEAFF. CDR3 bases read: TGTGCCAGCAGCCCGGGAGCCCGGGGCACTGAA.

Remarks on this clone: Sequencing ends 3 residues short of the CDR3 end; the germline J gene provides the rest. The chain recombines TRBV19 with TRBJ2-6; TRBD1 agrees at 8 bases. V lost 3 bases, J lost 0 bases, and 7 bases stayed unmatched. The CDR3 runs 18 residues. Germline V CDR1 and CDR2: LNHDA, SQIVND (reference sequence). The CDR3 here is CASSILPGQVSGANVLTF. Partial CDR3 DNA: TGTGCCAGTAGTATCTTACCGGGACAGGTCTCTGGGGCCAACGTC. The full variable domain, with the rest looked up from reference TRBV19 and TRBJ2-6, is DGGITQSPKYLFRKEGQNVTLSCEQNLNHDAMYWYRQDPGQGLRLIYYSQIVNDFQKGDIAEGYSVSREKKESFPLTVTSAQKNPTAFYLCASSILPGQVSGANVLTFGAGSRLTVL.

As regards this clone: The read falls 3 residues short of the CDR3 end, and the missing part is taken from the germline J gene. This chain uses TRBV6-2 or TRBV6-3 with TRBJ2-3, with TRBD1 identical over 7 bases. Germline V gene sequence: CDR1 MNHEY, CDR2 SVGEGT. The trim removed 2 bases at V and 3 bases at J, leaving 5 bases unmatched. CDR3 length equals 15 residues. The covered CDR3 bases are TGTGCCAGCAGTTACCGACAGGGTTTGACAGATACG. Protein: CASSYRQGLTDT. The full CDR3 is CASSYRQGLTDTQYF.

Concerning this clone itself: The read ends 3 residues before the CDR3 terminus; that terminus is restored from the germline J gene. The J gene is TRBJ1-1, the V gene TRBV6-1, with D possibly being TRBD1 (5 bases). The germline V gene has CDR1 MNHNS and CDR2 SASEGT. The V and J ends lost 1 base and 3 bases respectively, with 9 bases between them. CDR3 length equals 14 residues. CDR3 bases read: TGTGCCAGCAGTGAAGAATCAGGGTACACTGAA. Translating it yields CASSEESGYTE. The CDR3 in its entirety is CASSEESGYTEAFF.

About this clone itself: Sequencing ends 3 residues short of the CDR3 end; the germline J gene provides the rest. The rearrangement uses TRBV20-1 and TRBJ2-7, with TRBD2 matching over 7 bases. The CDR3 extends over 15 amino acids. From germline, CDR1 is DFQATT and CDR2 SNEGSKA (reference sequence). V was clipped by 3 bases and J by 6 bases; unmatched bases: 14. The DNA read from the CDR3 is TGCAGTGCTAGCCCTAGGGAGCGGGGTCTGGCCGAG. As protein: CSASPRERGLAE. The whole CDR3 protein reads CSASPRERGLAEQYF.

In the case of this clone: The read falls 3 residues short of the CDR3 end, and the missing part is taken from the germline J gene. The V and J genes are TRBV20-1 and TRBJ2-5; 7 bases fit TRBD2. The V gene's germline CDR1 is DFQATT and CDR2 SNEGSKA (reference sequence). V shed 0 bases and J 3 bases; nucleotides not matched to a gene: 4. This CDR3 is built from 14 residues. The DNA read from the CDR3 is TGCAGTGCTAGAGATTTTCTAGCGGAAGAGACC. It is translated as CSARDFLAEET. The full-length CDR3 reads as CSARDFLAEETQYF.